This T cell receptor (beta chain) is drawn from a study of T cell clones after liver transplantation. The overall study: As an antigen-independent comparator, third-party-reactive TCRbeta sequences came from pre-transplant mixed lymphocyte reactions. The study's findings and limits: Conclusions were preliminary, with small, heterogeneous patient groups.

This clone was seen just once. The antigen is not known. Only in-frame clones appear in the TCRdb table, and some are missing; sequencing was by immunoSEQ multiplex PCR. Altogether roughly 65,000 clones are present, 80% to 95% being singletons, with the ten largest covering approximately 0.96%. Trimming took 3 bases from V and 2 from J, leaving 9 bases between them. CDR3 length: 14 residues. The germline V gene has CDR1 MNHEY and CDR2 SMNVEV (reference sequence). Sequencing used CD4+ T cells from blood, obtained less than 28 months after liver transplant. The chain is built from TRBV27 and TRBJ2-3; perhaps TRBD1 as D (6 bases). This receptor was identified in a human patient who received a liver transplant. The T cells may come from the graft donor. The CDR3 DNA reads as TGTGCCAGCAGTTTCCCAGGGGCCACAGATACGCAGTATTTT. Its translation is CASSFPGATDTQYF.